These 25 T cell receptor beta chains share one sample of origin, sequenced in a study of T cell responses to AZD1222 COVID-19 vaccine. The assay was immunoSEQ multiplex PCR, and TCRdb's table has in-frame clones only and misses some. Of 75,000 to 90,000 clones listed, about 91% were seen once; the top ten hold 28%. Sequenced here: peripheral blood, sampled 28 days after the second AZD1222 dose. The receptor set was obtained from an adult who received the AZD1222 COVID-19 vaccine.

The chain uses TRBV6-5 and TRBJ1-2, with a possible D match to TRBD1 (5 bases). The germline V gene encodes CDR1 MNHEY and CDR2 SVGAGI. V was cut by 6 bases and J by 7 bases, with 18 bases left in between. CDR3 length equals 14 residues. The CDR3 is CASSPGTGAGGYTF. Written as DNA, the CDR3 is TGTGCCAGCAGCCCCGGAACCGGGGCCGGTGGCTACACCTTC.

The chain links TRBV7-9 to TRBJ2-3; no clear D. Trimming cost V 3 bases and J 2 bases, with 0 bases left between them. From germline, CDR1 is SEHNR and CDR2 FQNEAQ (reference sequence). This CDR3 contains 11 residues. The CDR3 DNA sequence: TGTGCCAGCAGCTTCACAGATACGCAGTATTTT. It yields the protein CASSFTDTQYF.

The V call is TRBV5-1, the J call TRBJ2-1, with a possible D match to TRBD2 (7 bases). Germline CDR1 is SGHRS and CDR2 is YFSETQ. Trimming removed 0 bases from V and 0 bases from J, with 13 bases in between. CDR3 length equals 17 residues. As DNA, the CDR3 is TGCGCCAGCAGCTTGGTCGCGGGGGCTAGCTCCTACAATGAGCAGTTCTTC. The encoded protein is CASSLVAGASSYNEQFF.

The chain couples TRBV6-5 to TRBJ2-2, with TRBD1 identical over 10 bases. CDR3 length: 14 amino acids. J gave up 7 bases and V 10 bases, and 9 bases lay outside the gene matches. The germline V gene encodes CDR1 MNHEY and CDR2 SVGAGI. The CDR3, as DNA: TGTGCCACACTACCTCGGACAGGGGGCGGGGAGCTGTTTTTT. It encodes CATLPRTGGGELFF.

The chain couples TRBV7-2 to TRBJ1-5, with D maybe TRBD1 (6 bases). Trimming cost V 3 bases and J 4 bases, with 7 bases left between them. This CDR3 has 13 amino acids. Germline V lookup: CDR1 SGHTA, CDR2 FQGNSA. CDR3 sequence (DNA): TGTGCCAGCAGCTTGCAGGGGAATCAGCCCCAGCATTTT. Amino acid sequence: CASSLQGNQPQHF.

This sequence joins TRBV13 and TRBJ2-4, with D hard to call. The ends were cut back, 7 bases at V and 6 bases at J, with 10 bases in the middle. This CDR3 comprises 12 residues. Germline V CDR1 and CDR2: PRHDT, FYEKMQ (reference sequence). The CDR3 nucleotides are TGTGCCAGCATTCCCCTAAGAAACATTCAGTACTTC. Protein product: CASIPLRNIQYF.

This clone was detected only a few times. J is TRBJ1-5 and V is TRBV6-4; the D is unclear. The CDR3 runs to 14 residues. V shed 3 bases and J shed 2 bases, with 8 bases lying between them. Germline assignment: CDR1 MRHNA and CDR2 SNTAGT. The CDR3 sequence: CASSERGGNQPQHF. The CDR3 region has the DNA TGTGCCAGCAGTGAGCGGGGTGGCAATCAGCCCCAGCATTTT.

The chain combines TRBV6-5 with TRBJ1-4; 9 bases are a match to TRBD1. The CDR3 extends over 15 amino acids. Germline CDR1 is MNHEY and CDR2 is SVGAGI. V shed 7 bases and J 9 bases; nucleotides not matched to a gene: 12. CDR3 nucleotides: TGTGCCAGCACCGGGGGGGGACAGGGCGGGCAAAAACTGTTTTTT. Its translation: CASTGGGQGGQKLFF.

The chain joins TRBV6-5 to TRBJ2-7; D gene uncertain. Germline V lookup: CDR1 MNHEY, CDR2 SVGAGI. Between the trimmed V and J ends, which lost 2 bases and 3 bases, there was a span of 8 bases. The CDR3 loop spans 13 amino acids. CDR3 DNA: TGTGCCAGCAGTTACCGGCAGTTCTACGAGCAGTACTTC. Translating it yields CASSYRQFYEQYF.

The chain carries TRBV13 and TRBJ2-7; perhaps TRBD2 as D (5 bases). The CDR3 loop spans 14 amino acids. Between the trimmed V and J ends, which lost 8 bases and 0 bases, there was a span of 14 bases. CDR1 PRHDT and CDR2 FYEKMQ come from the germline V gene (reference sequence). DNA of the CDR3: TGTGCCAGCCGGGAAGGAGGACGCTCCTACGAGCAGTACTTC. This translates into CASREGGRSYEQYF.

In nucleotides, the CDR3 is TGTGCCAGCAGTGGCCCTGGGGGGCCGTCTTTCTTT. Protein: CASSGPGGPSFF. This rearrangement joins TRBV28 to TRBJ1-1; the D gene is possibly TRBD1 (6 bases). The germline V gene has CDR1 MDHEN and CDR2 SYDVKM. Trimming shortened V by 5 bases and J by 12 bases, and 16 bases separated the two germline ends. CDR3 length: 12 amino acids.

J is TRBJ2-5 and V is TRBV10-3, with 9 bases matching TRBD2. Germline V lookup: CDR1 ENHRY, CDR2 SYGVKD. This CDR3 has 14 amino acids. V dropped 6 bases and J dropped 2; count of bases not matched to a gene: 4. CDR3 in DNA: TGTGCCATCAGGGACCTAGCGGGACAAGAGACCCAGTACTTC. As protein: CAIRDLAGQETQYF.

A single count supports this clone. The V and J genes are TRBV11-2 and TRBJ2-7, with a possible D match to TRBD2 (5 bases). V was trimmed by 1 base and J by 6 bases, leaving 13 bases between them. The CDR3 is 14 residues long. CDR1 is SGHAT, CDR2 FQNNGV, per germline. CDR3 bases: TGTGCCAGCAGCTTAGCGGGAATGAGTCTCGAGCAGTACTTC. Protein sequence: CASSLAGMSLEQYF. Looking up the rest from reference TRBV11-2 and TRBJ2-7 gives the full variable domain: EAGVAQSPRYKIIEKRQSVAFWCNPISGHATLYWYQQILGQGPKLLIQFQNNGVVDDSQLPKDRFSAERLKGVDSTLKIQPAKLEDSAVYLCASSLAGMSLEQYFGPGTRLTVT.

This chain connects TRBV27 to TRBJ2-2; a weak D match, TRBD2 (5 bases). CDR1 is MNHEY, CDR2 SMNVEV, per germline (reference sequence). The ends were cut back, 2 bases at V and 7 bases at J, with 11 bases in the middle. The CDR3 has 14 residues. The DNA for the CDR3 is TGTGCCAGCAGTTTAGGAGGTGTTGGCGGGGAGCTGTTTTTT. This sequence encodes CASSLGGVGGELFF.

This clone was detected once. This chain joins TRBV18 and TRBJ1-1; 7 bases line up with TRBD1. Germline V gene data show CDR1 as KGHSH and CDR2 as LQKENI. The CDR3 has 15 residues. V lost 3 bases to trimming and J lost 1 base; unmatched junction nucleotides: 5. The CDR3 sequence: CASSPGGQANTEAFF. The CDR3 bases are TGTGCCAGCTCACCTGGAGGACAGGCGAACACTGAAGCTTTCTTT.

The chain uses TRBV11-2 and TRBJ2-1, with 12 bases that match TRBD2. The CDR3 has 15 residues. V gave up 5 bases and J gave up 7 bases; unmatched junction bases: 6. Germline CDR1 and CDR2: SGHAT and FQNNGV. The CDR3 coding sequence is TGTGCCAGCAGCCTAGCGGGAGGGCCCCTGAATGAGCAGTTCTTC. It encodes CASSLAGGPLNEQFF.

The chain joins TRBV14 to TRBJ2-7; no firm D call. Germline CDR1 reads SGHDN; CDR2 reads FVKESK. Deletions cut 10 bases from V and 0 bases from J, with 19 bases between. The CDR3 length is 15 residues. CDR3 DNA: TGTGCCAAGCCCCCCCGGGCAGGCGACTCCTACGAGCAGTACTTC. Protein sequence: CAKPPRAGDSYEQYF.

This clone has just a few counts. The rearrangement joins TRBV7-3 to TRBJ2-1; the D gene is possibly TRBD1 (5 bases). With 3 bases removed from V and 7 bases from J, the gap between germline ends came to 10 bases. This CDR3 spans 13 amino acids. Germline V gives CDR1 SGHTA, CDR2 FQGTGA. The CDR3 DNA reads as TGTGCCAGCAGCTTGAATCAGGGTAATGAGCAGTTCTTC. Translation gives CASSLNQGNEQFF.

V gene TRBV6-5 combines with J gene TRBJ1-5; D gene uncertain. The V and J ends lost 8 bases and 0 bases respectively, with 11 bases between them. Per the germline V gene, CDR1 is MNHEY and CDR2 is SVGAGI. This CDR3 is built from 14 residues. The CDR3 here is CASSAANSNQPQHF. In DNA, the CDR3 is TGTGCCAGCTCGGCGGCTAATAGCAATCAGCCCCAGCATTTT.

This CDR3 is CATSSNRGGTEAFF. Here the CDR3 DNA reads TGTGCCACCAGCAGCAACAGGGGTGGTACTGAAGCTTTCTTT. The V call is TRBV15, the J call TRBJ1-1; TRBD1 agrees at 7 bases. Trimming took 3 bases from V and 5 from J; bases not matched to a gene: 6. Per the germline V gene, CDR1 is LNHNV and CDR2 is YYDKDF (reference sequence). The CDR3 covers 14 residues.

J is TRBJ1-2 and V is TRBV5-5, with unresolved D. CDR1 is SGHKS and CDR2 is YYEKEE in the germline V gene (reference sequence). The CDR3 is 12 residues long. Trimming left V 0 bases short and J 2 bases short, with 2 bases between. CDR3 DNA sequence: TGTGCCAGCAGCTTGGACAACTATGGCTACACCTTC. Encoded protein: CASSLDNYGYTF.

This chain uses TRBV5-1 with TRBJ1-1; D is perhaps TRBD1 (5 bases). V shed 3 bases and J shed 6 bases, with 9 bases lying between them. Germline CDR1 reads SGHRS; CDR2 reads YFSETQ. CDR3 length: 12 residues. This CDR3 is CASSSGGAEAFF. For the CDR3, the DNA is TGCGCCAGCAGCTCCGGGGGGGCTGAAGCTTTCTTT.

The rearrangement joins TRBV5-1 to TRBJ2-3; 8 nucleotides agree with TRBD1. This CDR3 spans 14 amino acids. Germline values: CDR1 SGHRS, CDR2 YFSETQ. V lost 4 bases, J lost 2 bases, and 3 bases stayed unmatched. CDR3 region: CASSRQGPTDTQYF. Here the CDR3 DNA reads TGCGCCAGCAGCCGACAGGGGCCCACAGATACGCAGTATTTT.

This clone was found once. The J gene is TRBJ1-4, the V gene TRBV11-2, with D tentatively TRBD1 (6 bases). This CDR3 comprises 16 residues. The germline V and J ends were trimmed by 5 bases and 0 bases, with 13 bases remaining between them. Germline CDR1 SGHAT, CDR2 FQNNGV. The CDR3 is CASSPTGTATNEKLFF. The CDR3 coding sequence is TGTGCCAGCAGCCCTACAGGGACGGCAACTAATGAAAAACTGTTTTTT.

The chain combines TRBV9 with TRBJ2-1; D remains ambiguous. The CDR3 is 15 amino acids. Trimming took 6 bases from V and 4 from J, leaving 17 bases between them. Germline loops: CDR1 SGDLS, CDR2 YYNGEE. CDR3 nucleotide sequence: TGTGCCAGCACCCCCTCCGCTTCCCAATACAATGAGCAGTTCTTC. This gives the protein CASTPSASQYNEQFF.